This is a list of T cell receptor beta chains from one sample in a study of blood T cell repertoires in COVID-19. Data came from immunoSEQ multiplex PCR; TCRdb stores just in-frame clones and leaves some out. The sample carries around 120,000 clones, 80% to 90% recorded once. The sequencing sample was made of peripheral blood. These receptors were obtained from a woman in her 70s with acute or convalescent COVID-19. Each CDR3 is given with its conserved first and last residue. The order of the fields is V gene, J gene, clone size, D gene, CDR3 DNA, CDR3 protein. The D gene is left open where the match is weak. The size entry is marked missing in some rows and otherwise reads once, few, many or a size class.

>TRBV27|TRBJ2-1|.|.
TGTGCCAGCAGTTTCTCCGCGTTTTTAGATGAGCAGTTCTTC
CASSFSAFLDEQFF
>TRBV5-5|TRBJ1-3|.|.
TGTGCCAGCAGCTTGGCCAGGGACTTGGCAGGAAACACCATATATTTT
CASSLARDLAGNTIYF
>TRBV19|TRBJ1-4|.|TRBD1
TGTGCCAGTAGCGAAACAGGGGGGAGCGAAAAACTGTTTTTT
CASSETGGSEKLFF
>TRBV11-3|TRBJ1-6|.|.
TGTGCCAGCAGCTTACCAGGGGAAAATTCACCCCTCCACTTT
CASSLPGENSPLHF
>TRBV5-1|TRBJ2-5|.|TRBD2
TGCGCCAGCAGCTCTACTAGCGGGGGGGCCGCGAAGACCCAGTACTTC
CASSSTSGGAAKTQYF
>TRBV19|TRBJ2-2|.|.
TGTGCCAGTAGTACCAGGACAGACACCGGGGAGCTGTTTTTT
CASSTRTDTGELFF
>TRBV7-3|TRBJ2-7|.|TRBD1
TGTGCCAGCAGCCCACAGGGGGGAGGTTCGGCCTACGAGCAGTACTTC
CASSPQGGGSAYEQYF
>TRBV2|TRBJ2-5|.|TRBD1
TGTGCCAGCAGTGAAGGGCAGGGGGTTGGGGCCCAGTACTTC
CASSEGQGVGAQYF
>TRBV28|TRBJ1-4|.|.
TGTGCCAGCACCGTGGCTGGGGGGATTGTGGGGACAACTAATGAAAAACTGTTTTTT
CASTVAGGIVGTTNEKLFF
>TRBV24-1|TRBJ2-5|once|.
TGTGCCACCAGTGAGTCTGGACGGACTCAAGAGACCCAGTACTTC
CATSESGRTQETQYF
>TRBV6-5|TRBJ1-1|.|TRBD1
TGTGCCAGCAGTTACTGGGGACAGGGAATGAACACTGAAGCTTTCTTT
CASSYWGQGMNTEAFF
>TRBV12-5|TRBJ1-5|.|.
TGTGCTAGTGGTTTAGGAGATAGCAATCAGCCCCAGCATTTT
CASGLGDSNQPQHF
>TRBV30|TRBJ2-7|.|TRBD2
TGTGCCTGGAGGGGGGGGTTCTCCTACGAGCAGTACTTC
CAWRGGFSYEQYF
>TRBV5-4|TRBJ2-1|.|TRBD2
TGTGCCAGCAGCGAGGACGGGGGGACCTACAATGAGCAGTTCTTC
CASSEDGGTYNEQFF
>TRBV25-1|TRBJ1-4|.|.
TGTGCCAGCACCCCCCGGTCACCTAATGAAAAACTGTTTTTT
CASTPRSPNEKLFF
>TRBV6-5|TRBJ1-1|.|.
TGTGCCAGCAGTTACAGCCGGGGGGTCGAGGCTGAAGCTTTCTTT
CASSYSRGVEAEAFF
>TRBV7-9|TRBJ1-4|.|TRBD1
TGTGCCAGCAGCCTTCTCGGGACAGGGGCTGAAAAACTGTTTTTT
CASSLLGTGAEKLFF
>TRBV27|TRBJ2-3|.|TRBD2
TGTGCCAGCAGTTTACTAGCGGGGACCTACACAGATACGCAGTATTTT
CASSLLAGTYTDTQYF
>TRBV24-1|TRBJ1-5|.|.
TGTGCCACCAGTGATTTGCTACAGGGTAGGGTTGACAATCAGCCCCAGCATTTT
CATSDLLQGRVDNQPQHF
>TRBV29-1|TRBJ1-1|once|.
TGCAGCGTTAGGACTGCGCTGTCGAACACTGAAGCTTTCTTT
CSVRTALSNTEAFF
>TRBV7-9|TRBJ2-7|.|TRBD1
TGTGCCAGCAGCCTGGGACAGGGGGCTTCCTTTTACGAGCAGTACTTC
CASSLGQGASFYEQYF
>TRBV4-1|TRBJ1-1|.|.
TGCGCCAGCAGCCAGCTACAGGACACTAACACTGAAGCTTTCTTT
CASSQLQDTNTEAFF
>TRBV19|TRBJ1-5|.|TRBD1
TGTGCCAGTAGTCGACAGGGTGCCAATCAGCCCCAGCATTTT
CASSRQGANQPQHF
>TRBV18|TRBJ1-2|.|TRBD1
TGTGCCAGCTCCTCACCGCTTCGGGACAGTCTCCTTTACACCTTC
CASSSPLRDSLLYTF
>TRBV28|TRBJ2-1|.|TRBD1
TGTGCCAGCATGGAGGGACAGGGAAGATACAATGAGCAGTTCTTC
CASMEGQGRYNEQFF
>TRBV7-3|TRBJ2-2|few|.
TGTGCCAGCAGCTTACAGGGGGGATCGAACACCGGGGAGCTGTTTTTT
CASSLQGGSNTGELFF
>TRBV30|TRBJ1-2|.|TRBD1
TGTGCCTGGAGTACCCAGCAGGGGGGTGGCTACACCTTC
CAWSTQQGGGYTF
>TRBV28|TRBJ1-3|once|TRBD1
TGTGCCCGCCACGACCGACAGGGGGGGGGTGGAAACACCATATATTTT
CARHDRQGGGGNTIYF
>TRBV3-1/TRBV3-2|TRBJ1-6|.|TRBD1
TGTGCCAGCAGCCAAGACGTCCGGGACAGGGGGAATTCACCCCTCCACTTT
CASSQDVRDRGNSPLHF
>TRBV5-4|TRBJ1-1|.|.
TGTGCCAGCAGCTTGGAGTGGGGGGGCACTGAAGCTTTCTTT
CASSLEWGGTEAFF
>TRBV11-2|TRBJ2-2|.|.
TGTGCCAGCAGCTTAGTACTTATCACCGGGGAGCTGTTTTTT
CASSLVLITGELFF